This entry concerns a single T cell receptor (beta chain). Its cognate antigen is unknown. CD4+ naive, central memory, regulatory and stem cell-like memory subsets were isolated by sorting on CD45RO/CCR7/CD25/CD127/CD95/CD27. The entry originates in a study of beta chain features in type 1 diabetes. Findings and limits, study-wide: Insertions at VDJ junctions were less frequent in type 1 diabetes patients. These patients also deleted more nucleotides at the same junctions. All four CD4+ subsets of Type 1 diabetes patients contained TCRB CDR3s that were moderately but significantly shorter. High TCR expression in some cells could lead to their over-representation in cDNA sequencing.

The CDR3 totals 16 residues. CDR1 and CDR2 from the germline V gene are KGHSH and LQKENI. Trimming took 3 bases from V and 7 from J, leaving 19 bases between them. TCRB transcripts that were expressed got sequenced, as all of the isolated RNA had been reverse transcribed. Naive, central memory and regulatory T cell samples produced a mean of about 3.5 million reads. This table comes from immunoSEQ multiplex PCR, and its TCRdb copy is limited to in-frame clones, with some not included. The sample carries 250,000 to 350,000 clones, 13% to 15% recorded once. The V gene is TRBV18, the J gene TRBJ2-4, with TRBD2 as a possible D gene (5 bases). This receptor was taken from a man younger than 45 with type 1 diabetes. The material sequenced was naive CD4+ T cells from blood. The CDR3 region is CASSPPGIPFGNIQYF. The CDR3 DNA reads TGTGCCAGCTCACCCCCCGGGATTCCATTCGGGAACATTCAGTACTTC.